This entry features one TCR beta chain sequence. The antigen is unknown. Amplification by 5'RACE using constant-segment primers produced TCR alpha and TCR beta cDNA libraries that carried sample barcodes and UMIs. Each CDR3 protein gets one entry after TCRdb re-called the 5' RACE reads with MiXCR. This sample yields about 470,000 distinct CDR3 sequences, of which 15% to 20% are seen a single time; around an eighth belongs to the top ten. This specimen belongs to a study of T-cell memory formation after mild COVID-19. Study observations and caveats: Shrinking CD4+ clones were chiefly CM and EM; CD8+ ones were chiefly EMRA. Confirmation of SARS-CoV-2 specificity was lacking for second-wave clones peaking day 37. Some clones that responded were present in memory (sampled pre-infection), which suggests cross-reactive memory joined.

Germline CDR1 is DFQATT and CDR2 is SNEGSKA (reference sequence). The V gene lost 3 bases and the J gene lost 0 bases, with 13 bases spanning the gap. The CDR3 is 15 amino acids. Sequencing input: PBMCs or a T cell subset sorted from them (not recorded which). The receptor comes from an adult woman who had mild COVID-19 (a few samples of this study predate the infection). Cell type and time point are not known. The chain joins TRBV20-1 to TRBJ2-3; D is uncertain. CDR3 loop: CSASVGGPSTDTQYF. CDR3 sequence (DNA): TGCAGTGCTAGCGTTGGCGGCCCTAGCACAGATACGCAGTATTTT.